The sequence of this T cell receptor (beta chain) was determined in a study of graft-versus-host responses after intestinal transplantation. CDR1 is SGDLS, CDR2 YYNGEE, per germline. The CDR3 has 16 residues. V lost 0 bases, J lost 2 bases, and 12 bases lay in between. Repertoires were generated with immunoSEQ multiplex PCR, while TCRdb's copy carries only in-frame clones and drops some. The sample consists of under 80,000 clones, 92% of them appearing once. Sequenced material: PBMCs, taken 98 days after intestinal transplantation. The clonotype comes from a human patient who received an intestinal transplant, so some T cells may come from the graft donor. The chain carries TRBV9 and TRBJ2-1; D remains unclear. CDR3 DNA: TGTGCCAGCAGCGTAGACGTCTGGGTGACCTACAATGAGCAGTTCTTC. Protein product: CASSVDVWVTYNEQFF. Full variable domain (missing parts from reference TRBV9 and TRBJ2-1): DSGVTQTPKHLITATGQRVTLRCSPRSGDLSVYWYQQSLDQGLQFLIQYYNGEERAKGNILERFSAQQFPDLHSELNLSSLELGDSALYFCASSVDVWVTYNEQFFGPGTRLTVL.